These 14 T cell receptor beta chains came from one sample sequenced in a study of blood T cell repertoires in COVID-19. Generated by immunoSEQ multiplex PCR, the TCRdb table keeps only in-frame clones and is missing some. The sample contains some 250,000 clones, around 84% of which appear only once. The sample comprised peripheral blood. Receptor source: a woman between 70 and 85 years old with active or convalescent COVID-19.

The chain recombines TRBV6-5 with TRBJ2-1; 10 bases are shared with TRBD1. The V segment lost 6 bases and the J segment 9 bases; nucleotides outside the gene matches: 8. The germline gives CDR1 MNHEY, CDR2 SVGAGI. The CDR3 has 14 amino acids. The DNA of the CDR3 is TGTGCCAGCAGGACAGGGGGCAACTTACCTGAGCAGTTCTTC. Translated: CASRTGGNLPEQFF.

The gene calls are TRBV4-3 and TRBJ2-7; D unresolved. Germline CDR1 and CDR2: LGHNA and YSLEER. The CDR3 loop spans 15 amino acids. The V end lost 0 bases, the J end lost 0 bases, and 9 bases lay between the germline ends. The CDR3 DNA reads TGCGCCAGCAGCCAAGATAGACACCTCTCCTACGAGCAGTACTTC. The encoded protein is CASSQDRHLSYEQYF.

The rearrangement uses TRBV29-1 and TRBJ1-4; TRBD1 matches at 8 bases. Losses at the gene ends were 4 bases for V and 4 bases for J; bases not matched to a gene: 5. The CDR3 has 14 residues. The germline V gene has CDR1 SQVTM and CDR2 ANQGSEA. This chain's CDR3 is CSVAPGGGNEKLFF. Here the CDR3 DNA reads TGCAGCGTTGCTCCAGGGGGCGGTAATGAAAAACTGTTTTTT.

The V call is TRBV1, the J call TRBJ2-5; TRBD2 is the table's D call, not checked against the DNA. TRBV1 is reported as a pseudogene. This CDR3 spans 16 amino acids. The CDR3 is CTSRTGGIAAQETQYF. The CDR3 coding sequence is TGCACCAGCAGAACCGGGGGGATAGCGGCTCAAGAGACCCAGTACTTC.

J is TRBJ2-2 and V is TRBV5-5, with TRBD1 identical over 7 bases. This CDR3 is 15 amino acids long. The V segment lost 1 base and the J segment 2 bases; nucleotides outside the gene matches: 2. Germline V gene data show CDR1 as SGHKS and CDR2 as YYEKEE (reference sequence). CDR3 bases: TGTGCCAGCAGCTTGACAGGGGATAACACCGGGGAGCTGTTTTTT. Amino acids: CASSLTGDNTGELFF. Drawing the rest from reference TRBV5-5 and TRBJ2-2, the complete variable domain is DAGVTQSPTHLIKTRGQQVTLRCSPISGHKSVSWYQQVLGQGPQFIFQYYEKEERGRGNFPDRFSARQFPNYSSELNVNALLLGDSALYLCASSLTGDNTGELFFGEGSRLTVL.

The sample holds one count of this clone. The genes are TRBV7-2 and TRBJ1-2, with TRBD1 matching 7 bases. This CDR3 contains 16 residues. Unmatched junction bases numbered 7, after V lost 1 base and J lost 2 bases. Per the germline V gene, CDR1 is SGHTA and CDR2 is FQGNSA. CDR3 in DNA: TGTGCCAGCAGCTTAGGGGGGCAGGGGGTCAACTATGGCTACACCTTC. Translation gives CASSLGGQGVNYGYTF.

The V gene is TRBV7-9, the J gene TRBJ1-3; tentative D call: TRBD1 (5 bases). V was trimmed by 4 bases and J by 2 bases, leaving 6 bases between them. CDR3 size: 13 residues. From germline, CDR1 is SEHNR and CDR2 FQNEAQ (reference sequence). CDR3 protein: CASSSGTGNTIYF. CDR3 in DNA: TGTGCCAGCAGCTCAGGGACTGGAAACACCATATATTTT.

The rearrangement joins TRBV28 to TRBJ1-1, with 8 bases that match TRBD1. The CDR3 is made up of 13 amino acids. The V gene end was trimmed by 6 bases and the J gene end by 1 base; junction bases not matched to a gene: 1. Germline V gives CDR1 MDHEN, CDR2 SYDVKM. CDR3 sequence (DNA): TGTGCCAGCAGGGGGACAGGGAACACTGAAGCTTTCTTT. Translating it yields CASRGTGNTEAFF.

This chain connects TRBV4-2 to TRBJ1-4; D remains ambiguous. This CDR3 is built from 13 residues. V gave up 0 bases and J gave up 10 bases, with 9 bases separating them. From germline, CDR1 is LGHNA and CDR2 YNFKEQ. CDR3 sequence reads: CASSQERPGKLFF. In DNA, the CDR3 is TGTGCCAGCAGCCAAGAGAGGCCCGGAAAACTGTTTTTT.

The chain employs TRBV9 and TRBJ1-3; no firm D call. CDR1 is SGDLS, CDR2 YYNGEE, per germline. The CDR3 has 15 amino acids. V was cut by 0 bases and J by 3 bases, with 10 bases left in between. The CDR3 spells CASSVGERRGNTIYF. The CDR3 bases are TGTGCCAGCAGCGTAGGGGAGCGTCGTGGAAACACCATATATTTT.

A few counts support this clone. The chain recombines TRBV7-8 with TRBJ2-2; 7 bases are a match to TRBD2. V trimming: 7 bases; J trimming: 0 bases; junction bases outside the gene matches: 2. The CDR3 contains 14 residues. From germline, CDR1 is SGHVS and CDR2 FQNEAQ. The CDR3 region is CASMRGTNTGELFF. In DNA, the CDR3 is TGTGCCAGCATGCGGGGGACGAACACCGGGGAGCTGTTTTTT.

The V call is TRBV24-1, the J call TRBJ1-4; D may be TRBD1 (6 bases). The CDR3 length is 13 residues. Trimming removed 5 bases at V and 8 bases at J, with 11 bases between. Germline V gene lookup returns CDR1 KGHDR and CDR2 SFDVKD. The CDR3 nucleotides read TGTGCCACCAGTGCAGGGGTTGGCGAAAAACTGTTTTTT. Protein sequence: CATSAGVGEKLFF.

This chain uses TRBV4-3 with TRBJ2-1, with 8 bases aligning to TRBD2. From germline, CDR1 is LGHNA and CDR2 YSLEER. V dropped 0 bases and J dropped 7; count of bases not matched to a gene: 8. This CDR3 comprises 16 residues. The CDR3 bases are TGCGCCAGCAGCCAAGAAGGGACGGGGGGGCGGAATGAGCAGTTCTTC. Its translation: CASSQEGTGGRNEQFF.

The chain has TRBV29-1 and TRBJ2-5, with TRBD1 identical over 9 bases. This CDR3 is built from 17 residues. Trimming took 7 bases from V and 1 from J; bases not matched to a gene: 16. Germline CDR1 reads SQVTM; CDR2 reads ANQGSEA. The CDR3 DNA follows: TGCAGCGCTGACTTTATGCCCGGGACAGGGACCCAAGAGACCCAGTACTTC. This gives the protein CSADFMPGTGTQETQYF.